Below are 27 T cell receptor beta chains sequenced from a single sample in a study of CD8 T cells in Susac syndrome. Reverse transcription of about 0.5 to 1 ug RNA was carried out with random hexamers. MiXCR was run by TCRdb on the immunoSEQ multiplex PCR reads, yielding one entry per CDR3 protein. The table has around 150,000 distinct CDR3 sequences, around 94% seen once. Sequencing used CD8+ T cells from PBMCs. The receptor source for this set is a human donor in good health.

V usage is TRBV18 and J usage is TRBJ2-3; the D gene is possibly TRBD1 (6 bases). V shed 3 bases and J shed 6 bases, with 13 bases lying between them. The CDR3 spans 14 residues. The germline gives CDR1 KGHSH, CDR2 LQKENI. The CDR3 sequence is CASSPDRTGDTQYF. In DNA, the CDR3 is TGTGCCAGCTCACCTGACAGGACGGGGGATACGCAGTATTTT. Full variable domain (remainder filled in from reference TRBV18 and TRBJ2-3): NAGVMQNPRHLVRRRGQEARLRCSPMKGHSHVYWYRQLPEEGLKFMVYLQKENIIDESGMPKERFSAEFPKEGPSILRIQQVVRGDSAAYFCASSPDRTGDTQYFGPGTRLTVL.

The chain recombines TRBV30 with TRBJ2-1; 12 bases align to TRBD2. CDR1 and CDR2 (germline): GTSNPN, SVGIG (reference sequence). CDR3 length equals 16 residues. The V gene end was trimmed by 2 bases and the J gene end by 7 bases; junction bases not matched to a gene: 9. The CDR3 here is CAWSLLAGGHLNEQFF. The CDR3 DNA follows: TGTGCCTGGAGTCTACTAGCGGGAGGCCACTTAAATGAGCAGTTCTTC.

This clonotype was observed once. The chain joins TRBV9 to TRBJ2-1; D unresolved. Germline V gives CDR1 SGDLS, CDR2 YYNGEE. This CDR3 is 16 amino acids long. With 0 bases removed from V and 10 bases from J, the gap between germline ends came to 20 bases. This CDR3 is CASSVDGELQLSEQFF. CDR3 coding DNA: TGTGCCAGCAGCGTAGATGGAGAGCTACAATTGTCCGAGCAGTTCTTC.

Note on this clonotype: At one end the junction does not follow the germline gene, possibly because of a read error. The genes are TRBV28 and TRBJ1-2; the D is unclear. This CDR3 has 10 amino acids. The V gene's germline CDR1 is MDHEN and CDR2 SYDVKM. CDR3 sequence (DNA): TGTGCCAGCAGTCCCCCGGGCCTTCACTTC. Encoded protein: CASSPPGLHF.

This chain uses TRBV27 with TRBJ2-3; 8 bases agree with TRBD2. After removal of 5 bases from V and 3 bases from J, the junction contained 13 bases not matched to a gene. This CDR3 spans 17 amino acids. Germline values: CDR1 MNHEY, CDR2 SMNVEV (reference sequence). The CDR3 spells CASSPYLTSAATDTQYF. The CDR3 DNA reads TGTGCCAGCAGTCCTTACCTGACTAGCGCTGCGACAGATACGCAGTATTTT.

The chain combines TRBV4-2 with TRBJ2-7; 7 bases fit TRBD1. This CDR3 has 15 amino acids. V lost 0 bases, J lost 3 bases, and 5 bases stayed unmatched. Germline V lookup: CDR1 LGHNA, CDR2 YNFKEQ. The CDR3 spells CASSQDPRGNYEQYF. In DNA, the CDR3 is TGTGCCAGCAGCCAAGATCCCAGGGGGAACTACGAGCAGTACTTC.

This chain links TRBV6-5 with TRBJ2-1; TRBD2 matches 13 bases. The CDR3 covers 16 residues. Germline lookup yields CDR1 MNHEY and CDR2 SVGAGI. Trimming at V came to 6 bases and at J to 10 bases, leaving 12 bases not matched to a gene. The chain's CDR3 is CASSYGLAGAPWEQFF. CDR3 DNA sequence: TGTGCCAGCAGCTACGGACTAGCGGGAGCCCCCTGGGAGCAGTTCTTC.

This sequence joins TRBV5-8 and TRBJ2-7; D tentatively fits TRBD1 or TRBD2 (5 bases each). The V and J ends lost 4 bases and 4 bases respectively, with 21 bases between them. CDR1 SGHTS and CDR2 YDEGEE come from the germline V gene. The CDR3 runs 16 residues. The CDR3 region has the DNA TGTGCCAGCAGCAAACCTCCCGGGACGACCGAGTACGAGCAGTACTTC. The encoded protein is CASSKPPGTTEYEQYF.

The chain is built from TRBV20-1 and TRBJ2-5; TRBD2 might be the D (6 bases). The CDR3 is 13 amino acids. V shed 1 base and J shed 2 bases, with 8 bases lying between them. From germline, CDR1 is DFQATT and CDR2 SNEGSKA (reference sequence). The CDR3, as DNA: TGCAGTGCTAGAGGTGCGGGACAAGAGACCCAGTACTTC. Amino acids: CSARGAGQETQYF.

This chain uses TRBV28 with TRBJ2-7; D is uncertain. Trimming removed 6 bases from V and 6 bases from J, with 15 bases in between. The length of the CDR3 is 13 residues. Germline CDR1 reads MDHEN; CDR2 reads SYDVKM. CDR3 amino acids: CASRRALGPEQYF. The CDR3 region has the DNA TGTGCCAGCAGAAGGGCCCTGGGTCCCGAGCAGTACTTC.

This rearrangement joins TRBV7-9 to TRBJ1-1; 10 positions agree with TRBD1. Germline trimming cut 5 bases from V and 1 base from J; bases unmatched to any gene: 1. Germline V gene data show CDR1 as SEHNR and CDR2 as FQNEAQ (reference sequence). The CDR3 is 14 amino acids. The DNA of the CDR3 is TGTGCCAGCAGCCGGACAGGGGGGAACACTGAAGCTTTCTTT. It is translated as CASSRTGGNTEAFF.

The V and J genes are TRBV4-3 and TRBJ2-1; TRBD2 agrees at 10 bases. The germline V gene encodes CDR1 LGHNA and CDR2 YSLEER. V gave up 0 bases and J gave up 6 bases; unmatched junction bases: 5. The CDR3 runs 16 residues. The CDR3 loop is CASSQEGSGRANEQFF. In nucleotides, the CDR3 is TGCGCCAGCAGCCAAGAAGGCAGCGGGAGGGCCAATGAGCAGTTCTTC.

V gene TRBV4-3 combines with J gene TRBJ2-7; a weak D match, TRBD2 (6 bases). Germline assignment: CDR1 LGHNA and CDR2 YSLEER. Trimming left V 3 bases short and J 2 bases short, with 11 bases between. The CDR3 extends over 14 amino acids. The CDR3 protein is CASSQGGSTYEQYF. CDR3 DNA sequence: TGCGCCAGCAGCCAGGGAGGATCTACCTACGAGCAGTACTTC.

The V call is TRBV7-6, the J call TRBJ2-1; 12 bases are shared with TRBD1. V shed 5 bases, J shed 8 bases, and the junction held 7 bases outside the gene matches. Germline values: CDR1 SGHVS, CDR2 FNYEAQ. The CDR3 is 15 amino acids. The CDR3: CASSPGTGGGYEQFF. CDR3 sequence (DNA): TGTGCCAGCAGCCCCGGGACAGGGGGCGGGTATGAGCAGTTCTTC.

The V call is TRBV18, the J call TRBJ2-7, with D possibly matching TRBD2 (5 bases). Trimming took 0 bases from V and 3 from J, leaving 9 bases between them. The CDR3 is made up of 14 amino acids. In germline, CDR1 is KGHSH, CDR2 LQKENI. This CDR3 is CASSPPLANYEQYF. As DNA, the CDR3 is TGTGCCAGCTCACCACCGCTAGCCAACTACGAGCAGTACTTC.

This chain connects TRBV27 to TRBJ2-2; possibly TRBD2 for D (6 bases). This CDR3 is 16 amino acids long. Trimming took off 3 bases at V and 7 bases at J, with 18 bases between the two ends. CDR1 is MNHEY and CDR2 is SMNVEV in the germline V gene (reference sequence). CDR3 sequence (DNA): TGTGCCAGCAGTTTCCTCCCGGGGAGGAGGGGCGGGGAGCTGTTTTTT. Translated: CASSFLPGRRGGELFF.

The chain combines TRBV29-1 with TRBJ1-2, with 8 bases aligning to TRBD1. This CDR3 is 13 amino acids long. J lost 8 bases, V lost 5 bases, and 10 bases had no gene match. Germline loops: CDR1 SQVTM, CDR2 ANQGSEA. The chain's CDR3 is CSVTHGQGVGYTF. DNA of the CDR3: TGCAGCGTTACCCACGGACAGGGTGTAGGCTACACCTTC.

The V gene is TRBV12-3 or TRBV12-4, the J gene TRBJ2-7; 8 positions agree with TRBD1. The length of the CDR3 is 14 residues. The ends lost 6 bases at V and 6 bases at J; junction bases unmatched: 10. The CDR3 loop is CASSSGQARGEQYF. The CDR3, as DNA: TGTGCCAGCAGCTCGGGACAGGCTCGAGGCGAGCAGTACTTC.

The chain couples TRBV9 to TRBJ1-4, with a possible D match to TRBD1 (5 bases). Trimming shortened V by 2 bases and J by 1 base, and 15 bases separated the two germline ends. Germline assignment: CDR1 SGDLS and CDR2 YYNGEE. The CDR3 contains 17 residues. The CDR3: CASSVGLGTVTNEKLFF. The CDR3 nucleotides are TGTGCCAGCAGCGTTGGTCTAGGGACGGTAACTAATGAAAAACTGTTTTTT. Variable domain in full (rest from reference TRBV9 and TRBJ1-4): DSGVTQTPKHLITATGQRVTLRCSPRSGDLSVYWYQQSLDQGLQFLIQYYNGEERAKGNILERFSAQQFPDLHSELNLSSLELGDSALYFCASSVGLGTVTNEKLFFGSGTQLSVL.

The genes are TRBV27 and TRBJ2-1, with D perhaps TRBD2 (5 bases). The CDR3 length is 15 residues. V dropped 7 bases and J dropped 5 bases, with 18 bases sitting between them. From germline, CDR1 is MNHEY and CDR2 SMNVEV (reference sequence). Here the CDR3 reads CASTSLVSGHNEQFF. The CDR3, as DNA: TGTGCCAGCACCTCCTTGGTAAGCGGACACAATGAGCAGTTCTTC.

The V and J genes are TRBV24-1 and TRBJ2-3; 7 bases are a match to TRBD2. Germline lookup yields CDR1 KGHDR and CDR2 SFDVKD. The ends lost 2 bases at V and 2 bases at J; junction bases unmatched: 6. The CDR3 has 16 residues. CDR3 in DNA: TGTGCCACCAGTGATTACCGCGGGGGAGACACAGATACGCAGTATTTT. It translates to CATSDYRGGDTDTQYF.

The CDR3 coding sequence is TGTGCCAGCAGTTCGGGACTCGACTGGTTTGAAGCTTTCTTT. Amino acids: CASSSGLDWFEAFF. The chain joins TRBV6-5 to TRBJ1-1, with a weak D call TRBD1 (5 bases). Trimming removed 4 bases at V and 7 bases at J, with 16 bases between. Germline loops: CDR1 MNHEY, CDR2 SVGAGI. The CDR3 totals 14 residues.

The chain uses TRBV12-3 or TRBV12-4 and TRBJ2-3, with 8 bases that match TRBD2. Trimming removed 3 bases from V and 2 bases from J; junction bases left unmatched: 4. There are 15 residues in the CDR3. The CDR3 here is CASSFTSGYTDTQYF. Here the CDR3 DNA reads TGTGCCAGCAGTTTTACTAGCGGCTACACAGATACGCAGTATTTT.

The J gene is TRBJ1-1, the V gene TRBV20-1, with TRBD1 as a possible D gene (5 bases). Germline CDR1 and CDR2: DFQATT and SNEGSKA (reference sequence). The CDR3 contains 14 residues. V was trimmed by 5 bases and J by 6 bases, leaving 19 bases between them. The CDR3 here is CSAWAGTPRAEAFF. The CDR3, as DNA: TGCAGTGCTTGGGCAGGGACGCCCCGTGCTGAAGCTTTCTTT.

J is TRBJ2-1 and V is TRBV6-5; D uncertain. The CDR3 has 13 amino acids. The V end was cut by 10 bases, the J end by 0 bases, with 10 bases between. The germline V gene has CDR1 MNHEY and CDR2 SVGAGI. The CDR3 reads CATSISSYNEQFF. As DNA, the CDR3 is TGTGCCACCTCAATTAGCTCCTACAATGAGCAGTTCTTC.

CDR3 DNA sequence: TGTGCCAGCAGCCTACTCAATCCTTACGAGCAGTACTTC. Protein sequence: CASSLLNPYEQYF. The chain links TRBV14 to TRBJ2-7, with unresolved D. The V end was cut by 4 bases, the J end by 4 bases, with 11 bases between. This CDR3 is 13 amino acids long. Per the germline V gene, CDR1 is SGHDN and CDR2 is FVKESK.

The CDR3 protein is CASSFLEPHYEQYF. The CDR3 DNA sequence: TGTGCCAGCAGTTTCCTCGAACCCCACTACGAGCAGTACTTC. The gene calls are TRBV27 and TRBJ2-7; D remains ambiguous. This CDR3 region has 14 residues. With 3 bases removed from V and 3 bases from J, the gap between germline ends came to 12 bases. The V gene's germline CDR1 is MNHEY and CDR2 SMNVEV (reference sequence).